This T cell receptor beta chain was captured by sequencing in a study of identical twins. Study-wide results and limits: Compared with models, monozygotic twins showed more out-of-frame TCR alpha sharing. Insertions were fewer in abundant cord blood beta clonotypes, whereas memory repertoires showed none of this pattern.

Carrying unique molecular identifiers, the cDNA also gained a universal primer site through template switching. TCRdb used MiXCR to reprocess the 5' RACE reads, holding one entry per CDR3 protein. The sample includes around 510,000 distinct CDR3 sequences, roughly an eighth of them seen just once. Many counts were recorded for this clonotype. Its matching antigen is unknown. The CDR3 is 14 amino acids. The V end was cut by 7 bases, the J end by 3 bases, with 15 bases between. A further study also used this sample, focusing on yellow fever vaccine responses in identical twins. That report notes: Twins' vaccine T cell responses were reported to seem partly convergent and partly personalized.

The sequence derives from a woman between 18 and 30 years old in good health. The sample consisted of CD4+ T cells sorted from blood. The genes are TRBV12-3 or TRBV12-4 and TRBJ2-5; D possibly corresponds to TRBD2 (6 bases). The chain's CDR3 is CASTLTRIKETQYF. The CDR3 DNA reads TGTGCCAGCACCCTGACTAGAATTAAAGAGACCCAGTACTTC.